The 2 T cell receptor beta chains below come from one sample, sequenced in a study of shared clonotypes between healthy human individuals (TCRdb year 2020). Receptor amplification or capture employed the immunoSEQ multiplex PCR assay. TCRdb carries this immuneACCESS record with in-frame sequences only. Its versions omit some clonotypes, under half of them owing to an unresolved V gene in the studies checked, with the rest unexplained. This sample has around 510,000 clones in its table, and around 96% of those were observed once. The biggest ten clones account for 0.064% of the sample. The sample was naive CD4+ T cells sorted from blood. The cell subset or site label corresponds to: CD45RA+ positively selected. The receptors were gathered from a woman aged 25 to 39 in good health.

The chain combines TRBV5-1 with TRBJ2-7; the D is unclear. There are 13 residues in the CDR3. The germline V gene has CDR1 SGHRS and CDR2 YFSETQ. V lost 0 bases and J 3 bases, leaving 7 bases between the germline ends. CDR3 bases: TGCGCCAGCAGCTTGGCCATGAGCTACGAGCAGTACTTC. It encodes CASSLAMSYEQYF.

The CDR3 spells CASSFGTGLLSYTF. Here the CDR3 DNA reads TGTGCCAGCAGCTTCGGGACAGGACTGCTGAGTTACACCTTC. The chain has TRBV7-8 and TRBJ1-2; 8 bases agree with TRBD1. Germline V gene lookup returns CDR1 SGHVS and CDR2 FQNEAQ. This CDR3 region has 14 residues. V lost 3 bases, J lost 11 bases, and 11 bases stayed unmatched.